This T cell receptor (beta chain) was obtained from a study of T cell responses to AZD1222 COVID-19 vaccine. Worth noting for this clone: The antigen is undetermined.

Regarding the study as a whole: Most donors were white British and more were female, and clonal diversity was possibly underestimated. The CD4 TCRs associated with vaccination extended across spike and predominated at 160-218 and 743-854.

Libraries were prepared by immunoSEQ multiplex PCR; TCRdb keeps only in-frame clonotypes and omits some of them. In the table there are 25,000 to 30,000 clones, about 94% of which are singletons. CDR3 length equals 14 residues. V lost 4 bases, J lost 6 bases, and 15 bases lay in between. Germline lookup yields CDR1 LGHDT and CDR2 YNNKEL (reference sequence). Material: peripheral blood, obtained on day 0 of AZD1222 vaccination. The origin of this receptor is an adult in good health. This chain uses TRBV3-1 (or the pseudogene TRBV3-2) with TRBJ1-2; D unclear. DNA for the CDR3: TGTGCCAGCAGCCCCCTCGGTCCCGTGCATGGCTACACCTTC. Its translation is CASSPLGPVHGYTF.